This T cell receptor beta chain was sequenced for a study of shared clonotypes between healthy human individuals. Authors' data handling: ImmunoSEQ sequences covered only the junction and lacked quality scores; filtering therefore differed. Libraries were prepared by immunoSEQ multiplex PCR; TCRdb keeps only in-frame clonotypes and omits some of them. For V, J and clone size, that table is used; D and trimming come from the DNA. The sample has millions of clones; about 93% are singletons. Terminally differentiated effector memory CD45RA+ cells were excluded by CCR7 positive selection of CD45RO-negative cells. A remark on this clone: Antigen specificity is unknown.

The germline gives CDR1 MNHNY, CDR2 SVGAGI (reference sequence). With 0 bases removed from V and 6 bases from J, the gap between germline ends came to 12 bases. The CDR3 runs 15 residues. General study findings and limits: The four-donor shared clonotypes exceeded non-shared clonotypes in generation probability, with non-shared ones scoring lower.

The sample consisted of naive CD8+ T cells from PBMCs. This receptor was taken from a man aged 18 to 30 in good health. Some clones in this sample may be carry-over from other donors' samples. This chain connects TRBV6-6 to TRBJ2-4; a possible D gene is TRBD2 (5 bases). The CDR3 here is CASSYSGEGPNIQYF. The CDR3 DNA reads TGTGCCAGCAGTTACTCGGGTGAGGGTCCAAACATTCAGTACTTC.